The 28 T cell receptor beta chains reported below all come from one sample, sequenced in a study of OX40 agonist ivuxolimab in advanced cancers. The library was made by the immunoSEQ multiplex PCR assay. TCRdb mirrors the immuneACCESS table, restricted to in-frame sequences. Some clones are absent from its copies; in checked studies, under half trace to an unresolved V gene, and the reason for the others is unknown. The sample table contains about 50,000 clones; only one count was recorded for about four fifths of them. Together, the top ten hold around 1.9% of the sample. This sample comprised CD4+ or CD8+ T cells sorted from blood, obtained in a trial of the OX40 agonist ivuxolimab. These receptors originate from an adult with an advanced solid tumor such as melanoma, head and neck, liver or kidney cancer.

The chain uses TRBV5-4 and TRBJ2-3; D remains unclear. Looked up from germline, CDR1 is SGHNT and CDR2 is YYREEE (reference sequence). The CDR3 is 14 residues long. V lost 2 bases and J 0 bases, leaving 7 bases between the germline ends. CDR3 sequence: CASSLRSSTDTQYF. The CDR3 DNA reads TGTGCCAGCAGCTTACGGAGTAGCACAGATACGCAGTATTTT.

The chain carries TRBV15 and TRBJ1-1; D is unclear. The germline gives CDR1 LNHNV, CDR2 YYDKDF (reference sequence). V lost 5 bases to trimming and J lost 0 bases, with 13 bases between them. This CDR3 is built from 15 residues. The DNA of the CDR3 is TGTGCCACCAGCGTGGGTCGGCTGATGAACACTGAAGCTTTCTTT. Encoded protein: CATSVGRLMNTEAFF.

The chain uses TRBV7-9 and TRBJ1-5, with TRBD1 as a possible D gene (5 bases). CDR1 and CDR2 from the germline V gene are SEHNR and FQNEAQ (reference sequence). This CDR3 contains 14 residues. Trimming removed 4 bases from V and 7 bases from J, with 14 bases in between. The CDR3 region is CASSSSGGGQPQHF. DNA for the CDR3: TGTGCCAGCAGCTCAAGCGGGGGGGGACAGCCCCAGCATTTT.

V and J are TRBV6-5 and TRBJ1-6; 7 bases fit TRBD1. CDR3 length: 16 amino acids. V dropped 0 bases and J dropped 9; count of bases not matched to a gene: 8. Germline-derived CDR1 and CDR2 are MNHEY and SVGAGI. This CDR3 is CASSYSTGNVFSPLHF. CDR3 DNA: TGTGCCAGCAGTTACTCGACAGGGAACGTCTTTTCACCCCTCCACTTT.

V gene TRBV18 combines with J gene TRBJ2-5, with 7 bases fitting TRBD2. Losses at the gene ends were 3 bases for V and 5 bases for J; bases not matched to a gene: 6. Germline-derived CDR1 and CDR2 are KGHSH and LQKENI. The CDR3 spans 14 residues. The CDR3 DNA reads TGTGCCAGCTCACCTTCCGGACTAGGCGAGACCCAGTACTTC. Protein product: CASSPSGLGETQYF.

This clone was seen a few times. V usage is TRBV30 and J usage is TRBJ2-5, with TRBD2 identical over 12 bases. Looked up from germline, CDR1 is GTSNPN and CDR2 is SVGIG (reference sequence). The length of the CDR3 is 16 residues. The V and J ends lost 5 bases and 2 bases, in that order; junction bases with no gene match: 9. As DNA, the CDR3 is TGTGCCTGGTCCAGGGGGACTAGCGGGTTGCAAGAGACCCAGTACTTC. It specifies CAWSRGTSGLQETQYF.

The V gene is TRBV19, the J gene TRBJ1-5; D remains unclear. Trimming removed 3 bases from V and 3 bases from J, with 12 bases in between. The germline gives CDR1 LNHDA, CDR2 SQIVND (reference sequence). The CDR3 sequence is 15 residues long. In nucleotides, the CDR3 is TGTGCCAGTAGTATGGATGGTACCCTCAATCAGCCCCAGCATTTT. Amino acid sequence: CASSMDGTLNQPQHF.

This chain connects TRBV15 to TRBJ1-2; D might be TRBD1 (5 bases). Germline V lookup: CDR1 LNHNV, CDR2 YYDKDF (reference sequence). This CDR3 contains 13 residues. The ends were cut back, 5 bases at V and 6 bases at J, with 13 bases in the middle. This CDR3 is CATSPSGIDGYTF. CDR3 DNA sequence: TGTGCCACCAGCCCATCAGGGATCGATGGCTACACCTTC.

The chain links TRBV6-1 to TRBJ1-1; 10 bases fit TRBD1. The V gene's germline CDR1 is MNHNS and CDR2 SASEGT. The J segment lost 0 bases and the V segment lost 6 bases, leaving 4 bases of the junction unmatched. The CDR3 spans 15 residues. For the CDR3, the DNA is TGTGCCAGCAGGGACAGGGGGGGGATGAACACTGAAGCTTTCTTT. This sequence encodes CASRDRGGMNTEAFF.

The chain has TRBV6-5 and TRBJ2-1; 15 positions agree with TRBD2. The V segment lost 6 bases and the J segment 14 bases; nucleotides outside the gene matches: 8. CDR1 is MNHEY and CDR2 is SVGAGI in the germline V gene. There are 14 residues in the CDR3. DNA for the CDR3: TGTGCCAGCAGCGGGACTAGCGGGGGGATTGGGGAGTTCTTC. Its translation: CASSGTSGGIGEFF.

J is TRBJ2-7 and V is TRBV7-2; either TRBD1 or TRBD2 may supply D (6 bases each). V gave up 6 bases and J gave up 1 base, with 13 bases separating them. Germline-derived CDR1 and CDR2 are SGHTA and FQGNSA. The CDR3 covers 14 residues. DNA for the CDR3: TGTGCCAGCAGGCGGAGGGACACTTCCTACGAGCAGTACTTC. Translation: CASRRRDTSYEQYF. Variable domain in full (rest from reference TRBV7-2 and TRBJ2-7): GAGVSQSPSNKVTEKGKDVELRCDPISGHTALYWYRQSLGQGLEFLIYFQGNSAPDKSGLPSDRFSAERTGGSVSTLTIQRTQQEDSAVYLCASRRRDTSYEQYFGPGTRLTVT.

This chain joins TRBV5-1 and TRBJ2-3; D uncertain. Germline loops: CDR1 SGHRS, CDR2 YFSETQ. The CDR3 sequence is 13 residues long. V was pared by 4 bases and J by 4 bases, with 10 bases between. CDR3 DNA: TGCGCCAGCAGCAAATATCCCGCAGATACGCAGTATTTT. Translation: CASSKYPADTQYF.

The chain carries TRBV4-1 and TRBJ1-1, with D possibly TRBD1 on 5 matching bases. V lost 6 bases to trimming and J lost 3 bases, with 14 bases between them. The CDR3 extends over 14 amino acids. CDR1 is MGHRA, CDR2 YSYEKL, per germline. CDR3 sequence: CASRARVMDTEAFF. For the CDR3, the DNA is TGCGCCAGCAGGGCCAGGGTGATGGACACTGAAGCTTTCTTT.

Only one count was recorded for this clone. This chain connects TRBV6-6 to TRBJ1-6; 10 bases map to TRBD1. V shed 8 bases and J 10 bases; nucleotides not matched to a gene: 14. Germline values: CDR1 MNHNY, CDR2 SVGAGI (reference sequence). CDR3 length: 16 residues. For the CDR3, the DNA is TGTGCCAGCTGCCCGGGACAGGGGCCCTTGAGGTCACCCCTCCACTTT. It is translated as CASCPGQGPLRSPLHF.

Only a few counts were recorded for this clone. The V and J genes are TRBV19 and TRBJ1-4; D remains unclear. CDR1 and CDR2 from the germline V gene are LNHDA and SQIVND (reference sequence). The CDR3 is 14 residues long. The V end was cut by 3 bases, the J end by 8 bases, with 13 bases between. CDR3 nucleotides: TGTGCCAGTAGTATCGAAAGCCGTTGGGAAAAACTGTTTTTT. Translated, it gives CASSIESRWEKLFF.

This chain links TRBV19 with TRBJ1-5; D is undetermined. In germline, CDR1 is LNHDA, CDR2 SQIVND (reference sequence). The CDR3 sequence is 17 residues long. V shed 5 bases and J shed 0 bases, with 17 bases lying between them. This chain's CDR3 is CASSLRETGLSNQPQHF. The CDR3 DNA is TGTGCCAGTAGTCTACGGGAAACGGGTCTTAGCAATCAGCCCCAGCATTTT.

This clone was found a few times. V and J are TRBV6-5 and TRBJ2-7; D call uncertain. Trimming pared 7 bases from V and 6 bases from J, leaving 13 bases between. Germline CDR1 and CDR2: MNHEY and SVGAGI. This CDR3 has 12 amino acids. CDR3 DNA: TGTGCCAGCAACCCTCGGTCGGGCGAGCAGTACTTC. This sequence encodes CASNPRSGEQYF.

This rearrangement joins TRBV30 to TRBJ1-2, with 11 bases that match TRBD1. Germline assignment: CDR1 GTSNPN and CDR2 SVGIG (reference sequence). J was trimmed by 6 bases and V by 5 bases; bases with no gene match: 8. The CDR3 totals 14 residues. In nucleotides, the CDR3 is TGTGCCTGGGTATGGACAGGGGGCGCTGATGGCTACACCTTC. Translated, it gives CAWVWTGGADGYTF.

The chain has TRBV5-6 and TRBJ2-3; the D gene is possibly TRBD2 (5 bases). The CDR3 sequence is 14 residues long. Trimming took off 1 base at V and 2 bases at J, with 8 bases between the two ends. Germline V gives CDR1 SGHDT, CDR2 YYEEEE. The CDR3 DNA sequence: TGTGCCAGCAGCTTGAAGCGGCTCACAGATACGCAGTATTTT. It translates to CASSLKRLTDTQYF.

The chain recombines TRBV9 with TRBJ2-5, with D tentatively TRBD1 or TRBD2 (6 bases each). This CDR3 region has 14 residues. Germline V gives CDR1 SGDLS, CDR2 YYNGEE. V lost 0 bases, J lost 5 bases, and 11 bases lay in between. The CDR3 region is CASSVEGGRETQYF. In DNA form, the CDR3 reads TGTGCCAGCAGCGTAGAAGGGGGGAGGGAGACCCAGTACTTC.

The rearrangement joins TRBV7-9 to TRBJ2-3; D gene ambiguous. CDR1 SEHNR and CDR2 FQNEAQ come from the germline V gene (reference sequence). The V end was cut by 6 bases, the J end by 4 bases, with 11 bases between. This CDR3 is built from 13 residues. CDR3 protein: CASSPRTADTQYF. Here the CDR3 DNA reads TGTGCCAGCAGTCCAAGAACGGCAGATACGCAGTATTTT.

The J gene is TRBJ1-1, the V gene TRBV4-1; tentatively, D is TRBD1 (5 bases). The CDR3 has 14 amino acids. The V end lost 4 bases, the J end lost 5 bases, and 14 bases lay between the germline ends. The germline CDR1 and CDR2 sequences are MGHRA and YSYEKL. This CDR3 is CASSLQGEWTEAFF. The CDR3 nucleotides read TGCGCCAGCAGCCTCCAGGGTGAGTGGACTGAAGCTTTCTTT.

The V call is TRBV11-2, the J call TRBJ1-1, with 7 bases matching TRBD1. The junction had 11 bases not matched to a gene; V was cut back by 5 bases and J by 5 bases. The CDR3 is 15 amino acids. Looked up from germline, CDR1 is SGHAT and CDR2 is FQNNGV. CDR3 bases: TGTGCCAGCAGCCAACGCCAGGGGGGAAAAACTGAAGCTTTCTTT. Protein product: CASSQRQGGKTEAFF.

The chain couples TRBV5-6 to TRBJ2-5, with D possibly being TRBD1 (6 bases). With 2 bases removed from V and 10 bases from J, the gap between germline ends came to 15 bases. Germline-derived CDR1 and CDR2 are SGHDT and YYEEEE. This CDR3 has 13 residues. As DNA, the CDR3 is TGTGCCAGCAGCTTAAAGGTCACAGGGAGCCAGTACTTC. This codes for CASSLKVTGSQYF.

This clone was observed once. The V call is TRBV7-2, the J call TRBJ1-2; D is possibly TRBD1 (6 bases). The CDR3 covers 17 residues. Germline loops: CDR1 SGHTA, CDR2 FQGNSA. Trimming cost V 6 bases and J 2 bases, with 22 bases left between them. CDR3 coding DNA: TGTGCCAGCAGGAGGGGGGGGTCTGAACAATCGAACTATGGCTACACCTTC. This gives the protein CASRRGGSEQSNYGYTF.

The chain has TRBV7-3 and TRBJ1-2; D is unclear. Deletions cut 0 bases from V and 6 bases from J, with 17 bases between. Germline CDR1 reads SGHTA; CDR2 reads FQGTGA. The CDR3 consists of 16 residues. CDR3 bases: TGTGCCAGCAGCTTAACCCCCAGGATGGGGATGGATGGCTACACCTTC. It translates to CASSLTPRMGMDGYTF.

A few counts support this clone. The chain couples TRBV6-1 to TRBJ1-5; D is unresolved. This CDR3 contains 12 residues. Germline V gives CDR1 MNHNS, CDR2 SASEGT. The ends were cut back, 4 bases at V and 7 bases at J, with 8 bases in the middle. This CDR3 reads CASSAERQPQHF. In DNA, the CDR3 is TGTGCCAGCAGTGCCGAGAGACAGCCCCAGCATTTT.

This CDR3 reads CASSRDRGNEKLFF. DNA for the CDR3: TGTGCCAGCAGCCGGGACAGGGGGAATGAAAAACTGTTTTTT. J is TRBJ1-4 and V is TRBV7-2, with 11 nucleotides matching TRBD1. The length of the CDR3 is 14 residues. Germline CDR1 reads SGHTA; CDR2 reads FQGNSA. V lost 5 bases and J lost 5; bases outside the gene matches: 1.